The source of this TCR beta chain is a study of STAT3 mutations in large granular lymphocyte leukemia. Study-level points and caveats: At least one immunodominant TCR beta clonotype appeared in every T-cell large granular lymphocyte leukemia patient.

The data were produced by immunoSEQ multiplex PCR, yet TCRdb's version contains in-frame clones alone and is incomplete. The sample includes under 10,000 clones, approximately 88% of them seen just once. The CDR3 has 15 amino acids. Germline CDR1 reads KGHSH; CDR2 reads LQKENI. Trimming pared 3 bases from V and 0 bases from J, leaving 9 bases between. Comments on this clone: Its cognate antigen is unknown.

The chain employs TRBV18 and TRBJ1-3; unclear D gene. The sequencing sample was made of peripheral blood mononuclear cells. The clonotype was recovered from a man older than 75 with T-cell large granular lymphocyte leukemia. Some clones in this sample may be carry-over from other donors' samples. CDR3 residues: CASSPEHSSGNTIYF. The DNA for the CDR3 is TGTGCCAGCTCACCGGAGCATAGCTCTGGAAACACCATATATTTT.